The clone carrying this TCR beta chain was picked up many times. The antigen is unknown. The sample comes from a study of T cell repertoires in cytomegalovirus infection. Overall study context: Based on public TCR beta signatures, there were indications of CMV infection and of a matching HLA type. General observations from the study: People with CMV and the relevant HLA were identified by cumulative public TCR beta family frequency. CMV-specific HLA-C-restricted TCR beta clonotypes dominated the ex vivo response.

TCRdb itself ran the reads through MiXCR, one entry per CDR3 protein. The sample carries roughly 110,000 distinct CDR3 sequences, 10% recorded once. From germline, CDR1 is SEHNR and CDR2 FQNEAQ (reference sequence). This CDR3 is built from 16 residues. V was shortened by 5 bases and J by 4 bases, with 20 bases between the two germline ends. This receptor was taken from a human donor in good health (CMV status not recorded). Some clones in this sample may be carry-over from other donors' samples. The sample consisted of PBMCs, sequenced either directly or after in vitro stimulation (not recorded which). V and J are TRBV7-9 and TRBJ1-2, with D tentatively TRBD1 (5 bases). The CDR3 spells CASSLIEQVSLYGYTF. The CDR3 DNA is TGTGCCAGCAGCCTCATCGAACAGGTCTCCCTCTATGGCTACACCTTC.